This is a list of T cell receptor beta chains from one sample in a study of blood T cell repertoires in COVID-19. This table comes from immunoSEQ multiplex PCR, and its TCRdb copy is limited to in-frame clones, with some not included. The profile covers approximately 200,000 clones, with 80% to 90% appearing a single time and around 9.2% taken by the ten largest. Sequences were obtained from PBMCs or T cells enriched from blood (not recorded which). These receptors all come from a man between 35 and 55 years old who had recovered from COVID-19. Both conserved end residues are part of each CDR3. A D gene is named only where the DNA matches it firmly. Rows give clone size only sometimes, using once, few, many, or a class for an expanded clone.

j_call | d_call | v_call | clone_size | cdr3_aa | cdr3_nt
TRBJ1-3 | - | TRBV6-5 | few | CASSTESGNTIYF | TGTGCCAGCAGCACAGAATCTGGAAACACCATATATTTT
TRBJ1-6 | - | TRBV5-5 | - | CASSHQTGSSYNSPLHF | TGTGCCAGCAGCCACCAGACGGGGAGCTCCTATAATTCACCCCTCCACTTT
TRBJ2-7 | TRBD1 | TRBV7-2 | - | CASSVPGRDREQYF | TGTGCCAGCAGCGTACCGGGCCGGGACAGAGAGCAGTACTTC
TRBJ2-2 | - | TRBV10-3 | - | CAISESRSSPGELFF | TGTGCCATCAGTGAGTCGCGGTCCTCCCCCGGGGAGCTGTTTTTT
TRBJ2-6 | - | TRBV19 | once | CATWSPGDPDSGANVLTF | TGTGCCACCTGGAGCCCGGGGGACCCCGACTCTGGGGCCAACGTCCTGACTTTC
TRBJ2-1 | TRBD2 | TRBV18 | - | CASCLAGGRDEQFF | TGTGCCAGCTGCTTAGCGGGGGGCAGGGATGAGCAGTTCTTC
TRBJ1-1 | TRBD1 | TRBV7-8 | - | CASSLGTGLMNAFF | TGTGCCAGCAGCTTGGGGACAGGCCTCATGAATGCTTTCTTT
TRBJ1-3 | - | TRBV2 | - | CASSPLSRVAGNTIYF | TGTGCCAGCAGTCCCCTGTCTAGAGTGGCTGGAAACACCATATATTTT
TRBJ1-2 | - | TRBV30 | - | CAWRMSGGHGYTF | TGTGCCTGGAGGATGTCAGGAGGACATGGCTACACCTTC
TRBJ1-1 | - | TRBV7-9 | - | CASSLGVGPEAFF | TGTGCCAGCAGCTTGGGCGTGGGTCCTGAAGCTTTCTTT
TRBJ2-1 | TRBD2 | TRBV2 | - | CASRLAGPEQFF | TGTGCCAGCAGACTAGCGGGGCCTGAGCAGTTCTTC
TRBJ1-2 | TRBD1 | TRBV6-5 | - | CASRPLDRGGGYTF | TGTGCCAGCCGCCCCCTCGACAGGGGGGGTGGCTACACCTTC
TRBJ2-1 | TRBD1 | TRBV10-3 | - | CAISGRQGGVNEQFF | TGTGCCATCTCGGGGAGACAGGGGGGGGTAAATGAGCAGTTCTTC
TRBJ1-2 | - | TRBV5-1 | - | CASSPDSNYGYTF | TGCGCCAGCAGCCCGGACAGTAACTATGGCTACACCTTC
TRBJ2-1 | TRBD2 | TRBV3-1/TRBV3-2 | - | CASSPRRRGVGDEQFF | TGTGCCAGCAGCCCCCGCAGACGGGGGGTTGGGGATGAGCAGTTCTTC
TRBJ1-2 | - | TRBV30 | - | CAWSAGTYGYTF | TGTGCCTGGAGCGCAGGCACCTATGGCTACACCTTC
TRBJ1-1 | TRBD1 | TRBV10-1 | - | CASTSGTGGNTEAFF | TGCGCCAGCACCTCCGGGACAGGGGGGAACACTGAAGCTTTCTTT
TRBJ2-2 | TRBD1 | TRBV11-2 | - | CASSQGQTVYDGTGELFF | TGTGCCAGCAGCCAGGGACAGACCGTCTACGATGGCACCGGGGAGCTGTTTTTT
TRBJ1-2 | - | TRBV11-2 | - | CASSKQVNYGYTF | TGTGCCAGCAGCAAACAGGTGAACTATGGCTACACCTTC
TRBJ2-1 | TRBD1 | TRBV5-1 | - | CASSLDRGPGDEQFF | TGCGCCAGCAGCTTGGACAGGGGCCCTGGGGATGAGCAGTTCTTC
TRBJ1-1 | - | TRBV12-3/TRBV12-4 | - | CASSLTATEAFF | TGTGCCAGCAGTTTAACAGCCACTGAAGCTTTCTTT
TRBJ1-5 | - | TRBV12-5 | - | CASGPYGGSNQPQHF | TGTGCTAGTGGTCCCTACGGGGGGAGCAATCAGCCCCAGCATTTT
TRBJ2-1 | - | TRBV13 | - | CASSLGLRSNEQFF | TGTGCCAGCAGCTTAGGCCTGCGGAGCAATGAGCAGTTCTTC
TRBJ2-3 | TRBD2 | TRBV19 | - | CANPSSGDTDTQYF | TGTGCCAATCCATCTAGCGGAGACACAGATACGCAGTATTTT
TRBJ2-5 | TRBD2 | TRBV4-1 | once | CASSQESSGQETQYF | TGCGCCAGCAGCCAAGAATCTAGCGGGCAAGAGACCCAGTACTTC
TRBJ2-7 | TRBD2 | TRBV18 | - | CASSQLAGDGEQYF | TGTGCCAGCTCCCAACTAGCGGGAGATGGGGAGCAGTACTTC
TRBJ2-2 | TRBD2 | TRBV9 | - | CANGPRGGGRPGELFF | TGTGCCAACGGGCCCCGTGGGGGGGGGAGGCCCGGGGAGCTGTTTTTT